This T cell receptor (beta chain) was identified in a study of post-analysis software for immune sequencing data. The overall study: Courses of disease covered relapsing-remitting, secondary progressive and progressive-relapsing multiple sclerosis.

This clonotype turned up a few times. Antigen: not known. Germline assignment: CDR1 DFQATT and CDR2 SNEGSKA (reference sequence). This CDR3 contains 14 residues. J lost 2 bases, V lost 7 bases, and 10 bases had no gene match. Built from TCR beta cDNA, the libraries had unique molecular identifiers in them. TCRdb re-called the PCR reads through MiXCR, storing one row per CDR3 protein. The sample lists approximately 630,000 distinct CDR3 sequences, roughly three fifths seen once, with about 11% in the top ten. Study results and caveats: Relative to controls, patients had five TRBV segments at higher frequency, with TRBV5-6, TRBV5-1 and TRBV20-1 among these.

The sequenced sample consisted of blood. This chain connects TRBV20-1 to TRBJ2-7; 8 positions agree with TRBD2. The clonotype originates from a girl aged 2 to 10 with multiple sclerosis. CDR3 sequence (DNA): TGCAGTGTCTTGTTCACTAGCGGAACCTACGAGCAGTACTTC. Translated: CSVLFTSGTYEQYF.